This TCR beta chain is drawn from a study of cytomegalovirus exposure and HLA in healthy donors. Background on the study: Drawn from HLA-typed donors, 83 million or so unique TCRs were held in an early data release.

The CDR3 extends over 16 amino acids. Germline V gene sequence: CDR1 SGHRS, CDR2 YFSETQ. With 4 bases clipped from V and 3 bases from J, the junction kept 8 bases outside the gene matches. Concerning this clone: Its matching antigen is unknown.

Regarding the study as a whole: Analyzed later, association rates of TCRs varied across HLA loci, with DRB1 most and HLA-C fewest. Cytomegalovirus-associated TCR beta chains were listed, numbering over 150.

PCR used 60 Vbeta primers and 13 Jbeta primers. The table came from immunoSEQ multiplex PCR; TCRdb's copy has only in-frame clones and leaves some out. The repertoire holds 75,000 to 95,000 clones, with more than 60% as singletons. This clonotype was sampled from a man under 40 in good health and CMV-seronegative. The rearrangement uses TRBV5-1 and TRBJ2-1; TRBD1 matches 9 bases. The material sequenced was PBMCs. This CDR3 reads CASSPTGTGLYNEQFF. CDR3 DNA: TGCGCCAGCAGCCCCACCGGGACAGGGCTCTACAATGAGCAGTTCTTC.